This T cell receptor (beta chain) was documented in a study of blood T cell repertoires in COVID-19. The table came from immunoSEQ multiplex PCR; TCRdb's copy has only in-frame clones and leaves some out. This table has approximately 44,000 clones, approximately 79% appearing once. The material sequenced was peripheral blood. The sequence came from a woman older than 75 with acute or convalescent COVID-19.

Here the CDR3 DNA reads TGTGCCAGCAGCGTGGACAGCACGAACACTGAAGCTTTCTTT. Translation: CASSVDSTNTEAFF. The rearrangement uses TRBV9 and TRBJ1-1; the D gene is possibly TRBD1 (6 bases). V lost 2 bases and J 1 base, leaving 9 bases between the germline ends. This CDR3 is built from 14 residues. CDR1 is SGDLS and CDR2 is YYNGEE in the germline V gene.